Listed below are T cell receptor beta chains from one sample, sequenced in a study of shared clonotypes between healthy human individuals. Assay used: immunoSEQ multiplex PCR; TCRdb lists only in-frame clones, some missing. The sample consists of 150,000 to 200,000 clones, 90% to 95% of them appearing once. The sample consisted of naive CD4+ T cells sorted from blood. These TCRs come from a woman in her twenties or thirties in good health. Each CDR3 is given with its conserved first and last residue. Only some rows state a clone size, as once, few, many or a class for expanded clones.

clone size,J gene,V gene,CDR3 protein
NA,TRBJ2-7,TRBV27,CASRTSGSSYEQYF
NA,TRBJ1-5,TRBV7-2,CASSGRMGNQPQHF
NA,TRBJ2-5,TRBV7-8,CASSLRMGRAQETQYF
NA,TRBJ1-1,TRBV18,CASSPTQGTEAFF
NA,NA,TRBV29-1,CSVEGQVLAGAYEQYF
NA,TRBJ2-2,TRBV19,CASSRQENTGELFF
NA,TRBJ2-5,TRBV7-2,CASSLYAGGGETQYF
NA,TRBJ1-2,TRBV27,CASRGTGVGGYTF
NA,TRBJ1-1,TRBV4-2,CASSQDKRSGDEAFF
NA,TRBJ1-5,TRBV28,CASSPTGQSNQPQHF
NA,TRBJ1-1,TRBV29-1,CSVRLTELGEAFF
NA,TRBJ2-1,TRBV5-1,CASSLGSVAEHNEQFF
NA,TRBJ2-5,TRBV7-6,CASSLVFRETQYF
NA,TRBJ1-4,TRBV10-1,CASSVRGPTNEKLFF
NA,TRBJ2-3,TRBV11-2,CASSLDLIDTQYF
NA,TRBJ2-7,TRBV19,CASSIGWGPYEQYF
once,TRBJ2-4,TRBV18,CASSHGTAGSKNIQYF
NA,TRBJ2-7,TRBV11-2,CASSPGTRNYEQYF
NA,TRBJ1-2,TRBV6-5,CASSPEGQIYGYTF
NA,TRBJ1-2,TRBV27,CASTKDRANNYGYTF
NA,TRBJ2-5,TRBV28,CASRPGQGEETQYF
once,TRBJ2-3,TRBV5-1,CASSPSRTSILDTQYF
NA,TRBJ2-2,TRBV11-2,CASSPLGRGANTGELFF
NA,TRBJ2-3,TRBV14,CASSQLRGPDTQYF
NA,TRBJ2-7,TRBV11-2,CASSRLRGNSYEQYF
NA,TRBJ2-7,TRBV2,CASSGTTSSYEQYF
NA,TRBJ2-3,TRBV15,CATSRQAPSSTDTQYF
NA,TRBJ1-1,TRBV2,CASREEGANTEAFF
NA,TRBJ2-2,TRBV5-4,CASSFGGSKAGELFF
NA,NA,TRBV5-4,CASSGTGQSYEQYF
NA,TRBJ2-2,TRBV5-1,CASSLAGTSTGELFF
few,TRBJ1-2,TRBV28,CASSLTNYGYTF
NA,TRBJ2-1,TRBV20-1,CSAKTLDLQFF
NA,TRBJ2-6,TRBV5-6,CASGGTGANVLTF
NA,TRBJ2-7,TRBV21-1,CASSNWGGVLLYEQYF
NA,TRBJ2-1,TRBV4-1,CASSPWGSGRPEVYNEQFF
once,TRBJ2-1,TRBV14,CASSQGAGRTYNEQFF
few,TRBJ1-2,TRBV11-2,CASSQVGQGYTF
few,TRBJ2-7,TRBV27,CASREPGRGEQYF
NA,NA,TRBV6-5,CASKRSTASYEQYF
NA,TRBJ1-5,TRBV2,CASSYLGSSNQPQHF
few,TRBJ1-5,TRBV27,CASSLRLGNQPQHF
NA,TRBJ1-5,TRBV6-4,CASSDSGGMEPQHF
NA,NA,TRBV28,CASTLGTSYEQYF
NA,TRBJ2-7,TRBV2,CASRQGAVSSYEQYF
NA,TRBJ2-7,TRBV5-8,CASRRGHSYEQYF